The 19 T cell receptor beta chains presented below share a single source sample, sequenced in a study of T cell changes during pregnancy in multiple sclerosis. Assay used: immunoSEQ multiplex PCR; TCRdb lists only in-frame clones, some missing. The sample includes 75,000 to 90,000 clones, roughly nine tenths of them seen just once. The input for sequencing was PBMCs, taken in the first trimester of pregnancy. These receptors were taken from a female donor in good health, serving as a control in a pregnancy study. Some clones in this sample may be carry-over from other donors' samples.

The chain has TRBV28 and TRBJ1-1; the match to TRBD1 covers 8 bases. There are 15 residues in the CDR3. CDR1 and CDR2 from the germline V gene are MDHEN and SYDVKM. J was trimmed by 10 bases and V by 5 bases; bases with no gene match: 15. CDR3 DNA: TGTGCCAGCAGTCTTGGGACAGGTCAACCATCGGCAGCTTTCTTT. Amino acids: CASSLGTGQPSAAFF.

The chain joins TRBV18 to TRBJ1-5; TRBD1 might be the D (5 bases). The germline V and J ends were trimmed by 3 bases and 7 bases, with 13 bases remaining between them. The CDR3 has 14 residues. Germline assignment: CDR1 KGHSH and CDR2 LQKENI. The CDR3 bases are TGTGCCAGCTCACCCCAACAGGTGAGGCAGCCCCAGCATTTT. This codes for CASSPQQVRQPQHF.

V gene TRBV5-1 combines with J gene TRBJ2-2; 9 bases agree with TRBD2. J lost 6 bases, V lost 2 bases, and 8 bases had no gene match. Germline V CDR1 and CDR2: SGHRS, YFSETQ. The CDR3 sequence is 16 residues long. For the CDR3, the DNA is TGCGCCAGCAGCTTCGGGGGGCTAGCGGGGCCCGGGGAGCTGTTTTTT. Amino acid sequence: CASSFGGLAGPGELFF.

The chain links TRBV7-6 to TRBJ2-1; D gene unclear. CDR3 length: 17 residues. Trimming left V 1 base short and J 2 bases short, with 15 bases between. The germline V gene has CDR1 SGHVS and CDR2 FNYEAQ. The CDR3 reads CASSLDQRLRPYNEQFF. The CDR3 DNA follows: TGTGCCAGCAGCTTAGACCAGCGCCTTCGACCCTACAATGAGCAGTTCTTC.

The chain is built from TRBV7-2 and TRBJ2-5, with 7 bases that match TRBD2. With V trimmed by 3 bases and J by 2 bases, 3 bases remained unmatched. The CDR3 runs to 14 residues. CDR1 is SGHTA, CDR2 FQGNSA, per germline. The CDR3 protein is CASSFRGVQETQYF. The CDR3 region has the DNA TGTGCCAGCAGCTTTCGGGGGGTTCAAGAGACCCAGTACTTC.

The rearrangement joins TRBV5-1 to TRBJ1-1, with 10 positions matching TRBD1. The CDR3 loop spans 13 amino acids. The ends lost 3 bases at V and 4 bases at J; junction bases unmatched: 0. Germline V gives CDR1 SGHRS, CDR2 YFSETQ. This CDR3 is CASSWTGGTEAFF. CDR3 DNA sequence: TGCGCCAGCAGCTGGACAGGGGGCACTGAAGCTTTCTTT.

This clone was seen a handful of times. The chain joins TRBV28 to TRBJ1-2; weak D call: TRBD1 (5 bases). Per germline, CDR1 MDHEN and CDR2 SYDVKM. The CDR3 spans 12 residues. The V and J ends lost 2 bases and 6 bases respectively, with 7 bases between them. In nucleotides, the CDR3 is TGTGCCAGCAGTTTACTAGGGGATGGCTACACCTTC. Translation gives CASSLLGDGYTF.

The genes are TRBV11-3 and TRBJ1-4, with a possible D match to TRBD1 (6 bases). Germline assignment: CDR1 SGHNT and CDR2 YENEEA. V was cut by 5 bases and J by 10 bases, with 23 bases left in between. This CDR3 is 16 amino acids long. In DNA form, the CDR3 reads TGTGCCAGCAGCCAACCCTACCCCCACAGGGAAGGAAAACTGTTTTTT. It specifies CASSQPYPHREGKLFF.

V and J are TRBV6-5 and TRBJ2-1; 11 bases fit TRBD2. The CDR3 spans 15 residues. Trimming took 10 bases from V and 12 from J; bases not matched to a gene: 17. Germline V gene lookup returns CDR1 MNHEY and CDR2 SVGAGI. For the CDR3, the DNA is TGTGCCACCCAACCCGGACTAGCGGGCTTCATGGCGCAGTTCTTC. Translation gives CATQPGLAGFMAQFF.

The rearrangement links TRBV6-1 to TRBJ1-1; D not certain. CDR1 is MNHNS, CDR2 SASEGT, per germline. This CDR3 is built from 14 residues. The V end lost 4 bases, the J end lost 1 base, and 10 bases lay between the germline ends. The CDR3 nucleotides are TGTGCCAGCAGTGGAGGGTTTGGGAACACTGAAGCTTTCTTT. As protein: CASSGGFGNTEAFF.

The J gene is TRBJ2-5, the V gene TRBV11-3; 8 nucleotides agree with TRBD1. After removal of 5 bases from V and 2 bases from J, the junction contained 7 bases not matched to a gene. The CDR3 spans 15 residues. CDR1 SGHNT and CDR2 YENEEA come from the germline V gene. Written as DNA, the CDR3 is TGTGCCAGCAGCAATGGACAGGGTGGGCAAGAGACCCAGTACTTC. The encoded protein is CASSNGQGGQETQYF.

The chain employs TRBV7-3 and TRBJ1-1; D might be TRBD1 (6 bases). The germline V gene has CDR1 SGHTA and CDR2 FQGTGA. Trimming removed 1 base from V and 2 bases from J, with 14 bases in between. This CDR3 is 16 amino acids long. The CDR3 nucleotides are TGTGCCAGCAGCTTAATAGGGGGAGATGCTAACACTGAAGCTTTCTTT. Encoded protein: CASSLIGGDANTEAFF.

About this clone: Its ends do not fully match the called genes, so a read error is possible. The same CDR3 is also encoded by other DNA sequences in this sample. This rearrangement joins TRBV29-1 to TRBJ1-1, with unresolved D. Germline V gene lookup returns CDR1 SQVTM and CDR2 ANQGSEA. This CDR3 spans 13 amino acids. The DNA of the CDR3 is TGCAGCGTGGAGGGCGGGAGAGGCACTGAGGCTTTCTTT. Translation: CSVEGGRGTEAFF.

The rearrangement joins TRBV6-1 to TRBJ2-5, with 9 bases aligning to TRBD2. Germline assignment: CDR1 MNHNS and CDR2 SASEGT. CDR3 length: 12 residues. Germline trimming cut 10 bases from V and 4 bases from J; bases unmatched to any gene: 4. The CDR3 DNA reads TGTGCCACCTCAGCGGGAGGAGAGACCCAGTACTTC. Its translation: CATSAGGETQYF.

The chain has TRBV6-5 and TRBJ2-3; no clear D. Trimming left V 0 bases short and J 2 bases short, with 9 bases between. CDR3 length: 15 amino acids. The germline V gene has CDR1 MNHEY and CDR2 SVGAGI. In nucleotides, the CDR3 is TGTGCCAGCAGTTACTCGGCAGACACCACAGATACGCAGTATTTT. This sequence encodes CASSYSADTTDTQYF.

V and J are TRBV28 and TRBJ1-2; 8 bases align to TRBD1. Germline values: CDR1 MDHEN, CDR2 SYDVKM. The CDR3 extends over 15 amino acids. The ends lost 7 bases at V and 0 bases at J; junction bases unmatched: 7. In DNA form, the CDR3 reads TGTGCCAGCACCCGGACAGGGTTAACTAACTATGGCTACACCTTC. This encodes CASTRTGLTNYGYTF.

The chain joins TRBV25-1 to TRBJ2-7, with TRBD2 as a possible D gene (7 bases). This CDR3 has 14 amino acids. V was shortened by 8 bases and J by 2 bases, with 16 bases between the two germline ends. Germline V lookup: CDR1 MGHDK, CDR2 SYGVNS. CDR3 sequence reads: CASGEGGDTYEQYF. The CDR3 bases are TGTGCCAGCGGGGAAGGGGGGGACACCTACGAGCAGTACTTC.

The chain is built from TRBV2 and TRBJ2-1; the match to TRBD1 covers 9 bases. The CDR3 contains 17 residues. CDR1 is SNHLY and CDR2 is FYNNEI in the germline V gene. V was pared by 6 bases and J by 0 bases, with 9 bases of the junction left unmatched. The CDR3 is CASSLPGTGRSYNEQFF. DNA for the CDR3: TGTGCCAGCAGCCTCCCAGGGACAGGGCGCTCCTACAATGAGCAGTTCTTC.

This sequence joins TRBV4-3 and TRBJ2-7; 8 nucleotides line up with TRBD1. V shed 0 bases, J shed 4 bases, and the junction held 8 bases outside the gene matches. Per the germline V gene, CDR1 is LGHNA and CDR2 is YSLEER. The CDR3 totals 16 residues. DNA for the CDR3: TGCGCCAGCAGCCAAGAAGAGGCAGGGGGCTTATACGAGCAGTACTTC. Translated: CASSQEEAGGLYEQYF.